This is a list of T cell receptor beta chains from one sample in a study of early T cells in non-severe SARS-CoV-2 infection. TCRdb ran MiXCR on the 5' RACE reads and lists one entry per CDR3 protein. The sample has 70,000 to 80,000 distinct CDR3 sequences; around 12% are singletons. The sequenced sample was whole blood, obtained at baseline. The source of these receptors is an adult who was a healthcare worker with PCR-confirmed SARS-CoV-2 infection or an uninfected control (not recorded which). CDR3s leave out the opening cysteine and the closing phenylalanine or tryptophan. Fields, in order: V gene, J gene, clone size, CDR3 protein. Clone sizes are given selectively: once, few, many, or a class where the clone is expanded.

TRBV7-9	TRBJ1-4	few	ASSSRRDRDEKLF
TRBV20-1	TRBJ2-7	.	SARGNSYEQY
TRBV29-1	TRBJ1-2	.	SVEVHIGFTYGYT
TRBV24-1	TRBJ2-2	.	ATSESLGTGELF
TRBV11-2	TRBJ1-2	.	ASRHLQGNRGGYT
TRBV20-1	TRBJ2-5	.	SARGPLDSGRIETQY
TRBV28	TRBJ1-3	few	ASSLGQGRGNTIY
TRBV14	TRBJ2-3	few	ASSPRTITDTQY
TRBV27	TRBJ2-3	few	ARDVLSDRGRPDTQY
TRBV29-1	TRBJ1-2	few	SVASMTGGYGYT